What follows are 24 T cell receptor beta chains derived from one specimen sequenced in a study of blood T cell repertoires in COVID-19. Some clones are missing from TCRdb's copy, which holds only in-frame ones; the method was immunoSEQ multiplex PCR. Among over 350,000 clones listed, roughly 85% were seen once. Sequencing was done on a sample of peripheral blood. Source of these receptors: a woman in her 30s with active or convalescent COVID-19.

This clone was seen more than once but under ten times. The CDR3 is CASSRQGAGRQPQHF. The CDR3 DNA follows: TGTGCCAGCAGCAGACAGGGGGCCGGTAGGCAGCCCCAGCATTTT. This rearrangement joins TRBV27 to TRBJ1-5; 10 bases agree with TRBD1. Germline V gene sequence: CDR1 MNHEY, CDR2 SMNVEV (reference sequence). With 6 bases clipped from V and 7 bases from J, the junction kept 9 bases outside the gene matches. The CDR3 loop spans 15 amino acids.

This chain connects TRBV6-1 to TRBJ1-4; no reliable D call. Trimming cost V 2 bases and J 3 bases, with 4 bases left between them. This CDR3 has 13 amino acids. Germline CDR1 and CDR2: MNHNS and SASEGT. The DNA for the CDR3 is TGTGCCAGCAGTGAATATGCTAATGAAAAACTGTTTTTT. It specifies CASSEYANEKLFF.

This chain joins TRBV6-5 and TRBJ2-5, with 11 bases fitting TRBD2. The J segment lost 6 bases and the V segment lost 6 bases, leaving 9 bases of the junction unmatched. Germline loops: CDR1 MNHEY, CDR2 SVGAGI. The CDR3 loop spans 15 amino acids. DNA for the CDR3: TGTGCCAGCAGCGTTAGCGGGGGGGCTTTTCAGACCCAGTACTTC. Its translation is CASSVSGGAFQTQYF.

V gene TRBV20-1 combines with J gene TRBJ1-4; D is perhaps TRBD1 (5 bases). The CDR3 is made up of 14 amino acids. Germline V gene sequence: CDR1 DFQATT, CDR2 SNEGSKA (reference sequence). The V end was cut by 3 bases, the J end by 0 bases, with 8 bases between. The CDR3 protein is CSASTGATNEKLFF. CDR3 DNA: TGCAGTGCTAGTACAGGAGCAACTAATGAAAAACTGTTTTTT.

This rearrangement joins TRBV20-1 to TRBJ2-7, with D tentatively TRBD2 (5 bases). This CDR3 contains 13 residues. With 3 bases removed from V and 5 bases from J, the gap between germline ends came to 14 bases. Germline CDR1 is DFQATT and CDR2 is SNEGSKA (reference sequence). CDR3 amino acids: CSASRGGVDEQYF. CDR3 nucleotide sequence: TGCAGTGCTAGTCGGGGTGGTGTGGACGAGCAGTACTTC.

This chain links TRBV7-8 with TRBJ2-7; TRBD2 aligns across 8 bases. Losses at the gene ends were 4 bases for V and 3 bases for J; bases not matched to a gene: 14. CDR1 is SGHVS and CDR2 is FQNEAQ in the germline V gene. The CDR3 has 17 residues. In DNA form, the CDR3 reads TGTGCCAGCAGCTCCTCCGGGGGGGGAGGCGAACTCTACGAGCAGTACTTC. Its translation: CASSSSGGGGELYEQYF.

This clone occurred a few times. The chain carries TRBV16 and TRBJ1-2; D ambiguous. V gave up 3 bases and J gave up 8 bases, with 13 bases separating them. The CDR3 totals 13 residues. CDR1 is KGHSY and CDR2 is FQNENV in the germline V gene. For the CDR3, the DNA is TGTGCCAGCAGCCAGACTCGGACGGGGGGCTACACCTTC. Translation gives CASSQTRTGGYTF.

The CDR3 bases are TGTGCCAGCAGCGAGCGGACCCTAGCGGGGGGAGGAAAGACCCAGTACTTC. It specifies CASSERTLAGGGKTQYF. The rearrangement uses TRBV4-2 and TRBJ2-5; 11 positions match TRBD2. Germline lookup yields CDR1 LGHNA and CDR2 YNFKEQ. The CDR3 is 17 amino acids. J was trimmed by 6 bases and V by 5 bases; bases with no gene match: 14.

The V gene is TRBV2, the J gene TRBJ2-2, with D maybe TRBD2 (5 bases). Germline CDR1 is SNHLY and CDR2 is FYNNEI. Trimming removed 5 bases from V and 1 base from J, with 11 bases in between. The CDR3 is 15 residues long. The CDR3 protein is CASSLERRNTGELFF. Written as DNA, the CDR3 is TGTGCCAGCAGTCTCGAGCGGAGGAACACCGGGGAGCTGTTTTTT.

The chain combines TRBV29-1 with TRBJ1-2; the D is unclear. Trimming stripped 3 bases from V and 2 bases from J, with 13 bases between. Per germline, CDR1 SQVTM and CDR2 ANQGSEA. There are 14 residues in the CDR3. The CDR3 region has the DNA TGCAGCGTTGAGGCCCCCGGGTCCAACTATGGCTACACCTTC. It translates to CSVEAPGSNYGYTF.

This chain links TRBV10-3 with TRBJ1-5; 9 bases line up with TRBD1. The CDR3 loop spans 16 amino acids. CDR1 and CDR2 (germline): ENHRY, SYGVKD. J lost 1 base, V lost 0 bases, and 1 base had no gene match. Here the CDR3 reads CAISESGTGSNQPQHF. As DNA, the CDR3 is TGTGCCATCAGTGAGTCCGGGACAGGGAGCAATCAGCCCCAGCATTTT.

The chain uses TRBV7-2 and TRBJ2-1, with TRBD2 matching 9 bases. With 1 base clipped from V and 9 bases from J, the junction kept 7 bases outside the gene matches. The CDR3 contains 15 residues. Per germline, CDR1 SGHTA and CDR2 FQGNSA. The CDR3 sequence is CASSLGTSGFFEQFF. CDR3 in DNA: TGTGCCAGCAGCTTAGGCACTAGCGGGTTCTTTGAGCAGTTCTTC.

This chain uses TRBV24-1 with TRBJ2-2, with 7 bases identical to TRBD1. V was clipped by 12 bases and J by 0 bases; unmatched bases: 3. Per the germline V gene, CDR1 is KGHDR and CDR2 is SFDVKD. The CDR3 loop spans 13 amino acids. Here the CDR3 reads CAAQGANTGELFF. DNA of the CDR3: TGTGCCGCCCAGGGGGCGAACACCGGGGAGCTGTTTTTT.

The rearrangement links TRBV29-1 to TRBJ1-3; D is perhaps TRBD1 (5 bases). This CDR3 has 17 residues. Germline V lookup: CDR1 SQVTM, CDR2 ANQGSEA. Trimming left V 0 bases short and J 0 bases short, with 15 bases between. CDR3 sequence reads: CSVEDPDSTNSGNTIYF. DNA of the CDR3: TGCAGCGTTGAAGATCCCGACAGCACCAACTCTGGAAACACCATATATTTT.

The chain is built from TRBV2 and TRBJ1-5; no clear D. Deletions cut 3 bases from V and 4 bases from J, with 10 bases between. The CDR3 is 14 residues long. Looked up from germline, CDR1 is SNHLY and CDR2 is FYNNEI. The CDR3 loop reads CASSDSSVNQPQHF. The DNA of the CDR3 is TGTGCCAGCAGTGATTCTTCAGTTAATCAGCCCCAGCATTTT.

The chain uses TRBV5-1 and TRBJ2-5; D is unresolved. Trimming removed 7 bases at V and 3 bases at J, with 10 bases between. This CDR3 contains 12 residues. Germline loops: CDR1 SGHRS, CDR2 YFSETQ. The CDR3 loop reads CASHEAEETQYF. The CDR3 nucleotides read TGCGCCAGCCACGAGGCAGAAGAGACCCAGTACTTC.

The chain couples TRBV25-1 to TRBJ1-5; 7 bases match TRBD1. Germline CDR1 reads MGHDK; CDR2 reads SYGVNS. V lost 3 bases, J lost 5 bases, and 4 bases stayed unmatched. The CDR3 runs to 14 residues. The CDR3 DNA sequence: TGTGCCAGCAGTGACACAGGGGCGGATCAGCCCCAGCATTTT. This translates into CASSDTGADQPQHF.

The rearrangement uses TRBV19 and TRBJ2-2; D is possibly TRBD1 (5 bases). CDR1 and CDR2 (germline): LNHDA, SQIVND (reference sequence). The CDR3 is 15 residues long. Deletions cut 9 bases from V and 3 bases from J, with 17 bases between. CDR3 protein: CASQALGQDTGELFF. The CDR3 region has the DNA TGTGCCAGCCAGGCCCTGGGGCAAGACACCGGGGAGCTGTTTTTT.

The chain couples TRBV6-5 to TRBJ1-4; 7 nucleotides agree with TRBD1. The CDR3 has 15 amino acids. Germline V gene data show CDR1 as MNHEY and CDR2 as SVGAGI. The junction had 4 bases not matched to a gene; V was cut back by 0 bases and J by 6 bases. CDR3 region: CASSYSARGDEKLFF. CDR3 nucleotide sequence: TGTGCCAGCAGTTACTCCGCCAGGGGGGATGAAAAACTGTTTTTT.

The CDR3 region is CASSELAGGIYEQYF. CDR3 DNA sequence: TGTGCCAGCAGCGAACTAGCGGGGGGAATCTACGAGCAGTACTTC. The genes are TRBV11-2 and TRBJ2-7; 12 bases are shared with TRBD2. This CDR3 has 15 residues. Trimming cost V 5 bases and J 3 bases; bases outside gene matches: 5. The germline CDR1 and CDR2 sequences are SGHAT and FQNNGV. Complete variable domain (other parts from reference TRBV11-2 and TRBJ2-7): EAGVAQSPRYKIIEKRQSVAFWCNPISGHATLYWYQQILGQGPKLLIQFQNNGVVDDSQLPKDRFSAERLKGVDSTLKIQPAKLEDSAVYLCASSELAGGIYEQYFGPGTRLTVT.

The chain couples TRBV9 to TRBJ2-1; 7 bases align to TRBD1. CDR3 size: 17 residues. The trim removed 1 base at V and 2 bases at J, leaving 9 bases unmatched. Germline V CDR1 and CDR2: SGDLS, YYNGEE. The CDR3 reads CASSVSRGTATYNEQFF. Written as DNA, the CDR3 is TGTGCCAGCAGCGTATCGCGAGGGACAGCAACCTACAATGAGCAGTTCTTC.

CDR3 bases: TGTGCCAGCAGTGAAGAGTGGACTGATGGCTACACCTTC. It translates to CASSEEWTDGYTF. V gene TRBV2 combines with J gene TRBJ1-2; D is undetermined. This CDR3 region has 13 residues. Germline V gives CDR1 SNHLY, CDR2 FYNNEI. V lost 1 base, J lost 6 bases, and 9 bases lay in between. Using reference TRBV2 and TRBJ1-2 for the parts outside the CDR3, the full variable domain is EPEVTQTPSHQVTQMGQEVILRCVPISNHLYFYWYRQILGQKVEFLVSFYNNEISEKSEIFDDQFSVERPDGSNFTLKIRSTKLEDSAMYFCASSEEWTDGYTFGSGTRLTVV.

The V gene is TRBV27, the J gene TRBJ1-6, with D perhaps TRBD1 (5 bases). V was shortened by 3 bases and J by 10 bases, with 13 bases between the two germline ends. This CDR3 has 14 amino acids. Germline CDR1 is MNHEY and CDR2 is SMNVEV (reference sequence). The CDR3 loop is CASSFSGRGSPLHF. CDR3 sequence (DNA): TGTGCCAGCAGTTTTTCAGGGAGGGGATCACCCCTCCACTTT.

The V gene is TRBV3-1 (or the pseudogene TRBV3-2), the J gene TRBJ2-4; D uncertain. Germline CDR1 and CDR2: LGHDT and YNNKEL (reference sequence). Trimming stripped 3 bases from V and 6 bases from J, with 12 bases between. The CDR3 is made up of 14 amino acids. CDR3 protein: CASSHGLESNIQYF. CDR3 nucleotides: TGTGCCAGCAGCCATGGTCTAGAATCAAACATTCAGTACTTC.